Each of the 26 T cell receptor beta chains below was sequenced from the same sample in a study of response to subunit inactivated influenza vaccine (dated by TCRdb to 2017 to 2018). Libraries were prepared through RT-PCR. Sequencing used an Illumina HiSeq 2500. The public reads were run again by TCRdb, first through fastp at Q25 and then through MiXCR, and only productive beta chains were kept. Each CDR3 protein gets just one entry, which takes the most common genes and DNA from the rows behind it. This sample gives about 570,000 distinct CDR3 sequences in total; 11% of them show up just once. The top ten constitute approximately 10% of the sample. This same sample was also part of a study on T cells expressing NK-cell markers. As described in the second report: 5'RACE template switching, by which a universal primer site and unique molecular identifiers were added, was used to make TCR beta cDNA libraries.

The material was PBMCs from blood, obtained on the day of vaccination. The receptors here all came from a man aged 45 to 65 who received an inactivated influenza vaccine. Donor details come from another sample of the same person, matched by shared clones.

The table lists this clonotype with a few counts. The gene calls are TRBV5-6 and TRBJ2-1; no definite D call. Germline CDR1 and CDR2: SGHDT and YYEEEE. V lost 0 bases and J 5 bases, leaving 9 bases between the germline ends. This CDR3 is 14 amino acids long. For the CDR3, the DNA is TGTGCCAGCAGCTTGGTAGGCCCGAACAATGAGCAGTTCTTC. Translating gives CASSLVGPNNEQFF.

A note on this clonotype: This could be a read error, since a much larger clone is one nucleotide away. This chain links TRBV6-1 with TRBJ2-2; D perhaps matches TRBD2 (5 bases). The CDR3 has 14 amino acids. CDR1 is MNHNS, CDR2 SASEGT, per germline. Here the CDR3 reads CGSRFLALSGELFF. The CDR3 nucleotides are TGTGGCAGCAGATTTCTAGCCCTAAGCGGGGAGCTGTTTTTT.

Concerning this clonotype: One end of the junction does not line up with germline, which may come from a read error. V usage is TRBV5-1 and J usage is TRBJ2-3; 8 bases map to TRBD2. This CDR3 is 15 amino acids long. Germline V gene lookup returns CDR1 SGHRS and CDR2 YFSETQ. DNA for the CDR3: TGCGCCTGCAGCTTGAGCGGGGGCCGGACAGATACGCAGTATTTT. The encoded protein is CACSLSGGRTDTQYF.

This clonotype was detected only a few times. The chain has TRBV30 and TRBJ2-3; a possible D gene is TRBD2 (5 bases). CDR3 length equals 15 residues. The V end was cut by 0 bases, the J end by 2 bases, with 12 bases between. From germline, CDR1 is GTSNPN and CDR2 SVGIG (reference sequence). DNA of the CDR3: TGTGCCTGGAGTGTATTAGCGTCCCCCACAGATACGCAGTATTTT. It is translated as CAWSVLASPTDTQYF.

This clonotype was seen many times. The genes are TRBV6-1 and TRBJ1-5; D is perhaps TRBD1 (6 bases). CDR1 is MNHNS and CDR2 is SASEGT in the germline V gene. Trimming took off 5 bases at V and 6 bases at J, with 14 bases between the two ends. This CDR3 is 14 amino acids long. This CDR3 is CASSRQGKGQPQHF. The CDR3 DNA is TGTGCCAGCAGTCGCCAGGGGAAAGGTCAGCCCCAGCATTTT.

This clonotype was counted a few times. V usage is TRBV5-1 and J usage is TRBJ2-7, with TRBD2 identical over 9 bases. V was pared by 0 bases and J by 2 bases, with 3 bases of the junction left unmatched. The length of the CDR3 is 15 residues. The germline V gene has CDR1 SGHRS and CDR2 YFSETQ. CDR3 DNA: TGCGCCAGCAGCTTGGCTAGCGGGGCCACCTACGAGCAGTACTTC. Its protein product is CASSLASGATYEQYF.

This rearrangement joins TRBV6-1 to TRBJ2-3; possibly TRBD2 for D (5 bases). CDR1 is MNHNS and CDR2 is SASEGT in the germline V gene. The length of the CDR3 is 14 residues. Trimming took off 6 bases at V and 4 bases at J, with 14 bases between the two ends. The CDR3 loop reads CASRPTLASDTQYF. In DNA, the CDR3 is TGTGCCAGCAGGCCAACCCTAGCCTCAGATACGCAGTATTTT.

There are many counts of this clonotype. The chain joins TRBV28 to TRBJ2-5, with 11 positions matching TRBD2. In germline, CDR1 is MDHEN, CDR2 SYDVKM. The CDR3 length is 16 residues. J gave up 3 bases and V 5 bases, and 8 bases lay outside the gene matches. CDR3 sequence (DNA): TGTGCCAGCAGTCTTCCGGGACTAGCGGACAAAGAGACCCAGTACTTC. Its protein product is CASSLPGLADKETQYF.

The chain carries TRBV7-2 and TRBJ2-7; D gene unclear. The V end lost 4 bases, the J end lost 9 bases, and 22 bases lay between the germline ends. This CDR3 spans 15 amino acids. Germline CDR1 SGHTA, CDR2 FQGNSA. CDR3 amino acids: CASSSISPLNGMQYF. The CDR3 nucleotides are TGTGCCAGCAGCTCTATCTCCCCACTCAATGGTATGCAGTACTTC.

In the case of this clonotype: A much larger clone lies a single base off, so this may be a read error. CDR3 in DNA: TGTGCCAGCAGTTACTCGATCAGACACGAGCAGTACTTC. Its translation is CASSYSIRHEQYF. The chain has TRBV6-6 and TRBJ2-7, with unresolved D. V was cut by 0 bases and J by 5 bases, with 8 bases left in between. CDR3 length equals 13 residues. Germline CDR1 MNHNY, CDR2 SVGAGI (reference sequence).

This clonotype was observed a handful of times. The gene calls are TRBV4-1 and TRBJ2-3; TRBD1 matches 9 bases. This CDR3 region has 15 residues. CDR1 and CDR2 from the germline V gene are MGHRA and YSYEKL. Unmatched junction bases numbered 8, after V lost 5 bases and J lost 5 bases. In DNA, the CDR3 is TGCGCCAGCAGCGCCTACAGGGGGCAAGGAGATACGCAGTATTTT. Its translation: CASSAYRGQGDTQYF.

This clonotype was counted a few times. The genes are TRBV3-1 and TRBJ2-3; 11 bases are a match to TRBD2. Germline loops: CDR1 LGHDT, CDR2 YNNKEL (reference sequence). The V gene end was trimmed by 0 bases and the J gene end by 6 bases; junction bases not matched to a gene: 14. The CDR3 contains 19 residues. CDR3 coding DNA: TGTGCCAGCAGCCAAGACGGGATCGGGACTAGCGGAGACGTTGATACGCAGTATTTT. Protein sequence: CASSQDGIGTSGDVDTQYF.

Note on this clonotype: A junction end diverges from the germline sequence, so it may reflect a read error. The chain combines TRBV3-1 with TRBJ2-7, with 9 nucleotides matching TRBD1. CDR3 length: 13 amino acids. The germline gives CDR1 LGHDT, CDR2 YNNKEL (reference sequence). This CDR3 is CSSSRTGVYEQYF. The CDR3, as DNA: TGTTCCAGCAGCCGGACAGGGGTATACGAGCAGTACTTC.

This sequence joins TRBV4-1 and TRBJ2-1; D unclear. From germline, CDR1 is MGHRA and CDR2 YSYEKL. Trimming removed 1 base from V and 9 bases from J, with 10 bases in between. The CDR3 loop spans 13 amino acids. This chain's CDR3 is CASSQVDGREQFF. DNA for the CDR3: TGCGCCAGCAGCCAAGTCGATGGGCGTGAGCAGTTCTTC.

This clonotype was detected ten times or more. The CDR3 loop reads CASSLILSSGDTGELFF. The CDR3 nucleotides read TGTGCCAGCAGCTTAATTCTTTCTTCGGGGGACACCGGGGAGCTGTTTTTT. This rearrangement joins TRBV11-2 to TRBJ2-2; tentative D call: TRBD2 (6 bases). The V end lost 2 bases, the J end lost 3 bases, and 16 bases lay between the germline ends. The CDR3 is 17 residues long. Germline CDR1 SGHAT, CDR2 FQNNGV.

This clonotype appeared a few times. The chain combines TRBV5-1 with TRBJ2-7; D uncertain. Germline lookup yields CDR1 SGHRS and CDR2 YFSETQ. The CDR3 contains 14 residues. V lost 4 bases, J lost 0 bases, and 11 bases lay in between. The DNA for the CDR3 is TGCGCCAGCAGCAATGACCGCAGCTCCTACGAGCAGTACTTC. It yields the protein CASSNDRSSYEQYF.

This chain joins TRBV20-1 and TRBJ1-3; D ambiguous. The CDR3 is 12 amino acids. The germline V gene has CDR1 DFQATT and CDR2 SNEGSKA (reference sequence). V shed 4 bases and J shed 0 bases, with 4 bases lying between them. The CDR3 loop is CSAMGSGNTIYF. The DNA for the CDR3 is TGCAGTGCTATGGGCTCTGGAAACACCATATATTTT.

This clonotype was seen at least ten times. V is TRBV20-1 and J is TRBJ2-7; perhaps D is TRBD1 or TRBD2 (5 bases each). The CDR3 spans 13 residues. V lost 0 bases, J lost 4 bases, and 10 bases lay in between. Germline V gene lookup returns CDR1 DFQATT and CDR2 SNEGSKA (reference sequence). CDR3 region: CSARERGWYEQYF. In nucleotides, the CDR3 is TGCAGTGCTAGAGAGAGGGGTTGGTACGAGCAGTACTTC.

The genes are TRBV4-3 and TRBJ1-2; D is perhaps TRBD1 (5 bases). Germline lookup yields CDR1 LGHNA and CDR2 YSLEER. The CDR3 is 19 amino acids. Trimming shortened V by 6 bases and J by 0 bases, and 26 bases separated the two germline ends. The CDR3 bases are TGCGCCAGCAGGGGCATTGAAGGAGAAGACAGAACAGCTAACTATGGCTACACCTTC. Its protein is CASRGIEGEDRTANYGYTF.

The V gene is TRBV20-1, the J gene TRBJ2-7; TRBD2 is a possible D gene (6 bases). This CDR3 is 14 amino acids long. Germline CDR1 and CDR2: DFQATT and SNEGSKA (reference sequence). Trimming stripped 6 bases from V and 0 bases from J, with 15 bases between. The CDR3 bases are TGCAGTGCCCCCGTAGCGGCCCTCTCCTACGAGCAGTACTTC. Protein sequence: CSAPVAALSYEQYF.

This clonotype was found a few times. This chain joins TRBV28 and TRBJ2-1; weak D call: TRBD2 (6 bases). Germline CDR1 reads MDHEN; CDR2 reads SYDVKM. The CDR3 is made up of 15 amino acids. V was trimmed by 6 bases and J by 5 bases, leaving 17 bases between them. The CDR3 nucleotides are TGTGCCAGCAGCCCAATTGCAGCGGGCGACAATGAGCAGTTCTTC. Its protein is CASSPIAAGDNEQFF.

The chain uses TRBV6-1 and TRBJ2-3, with 8 nucleotides matching TRBD2. Germline assignment: CDR1 MNHNS and CDR2 SASEGT. The CDR3 loop spans 16 amino acids. With V trimmed by 4 bases and J by 0 bases, 6 bases remained unmatched. The CDR3, as DNA: TGTGCCAGCAGTGGGTTTATAGCGGGAAGCACAGATACGCAGTATTTT. Amino acids: CASSGFIAGSTDTQYF.

V usage is TRBV5-4 and J usage is TRBJ2-3; D gene uncertain. Germline CDR1 SGHNT, CDR2 YYREEE (reference sequence). Trimming took 3 bases from V and 2 from J, leaving 13 bases between them. The CDR3 totals 15 residues. CDR3 coding DNA: TGTGCCAGCAGCTCCGCCCTAGATGCCACAGATACGCAGTATTTT. Its translation is CASSSALDATDTQYF.

The V gene is TRBV12-3 or TRBV12-4, the J gene TRBJ2-7, with unresolved D. The CDR3 is 13 residues long. The ends were cut back, 3 bases at V and 2 bases at J, with 8 bases in the middle. The CDR3 DNA is TGTGCCAGCAGTTTGGGCAGCCCCTACGAGCAGTACTTC. It codes for CASSLGSPYEQYF.

This clonotype appeared a few times. CDR3 DNA: TGCAGTGCTAGGGAGCAGGGGGTGGATAATTCACCCCTCCACTTT. Translated: CSAREQGVDNSPLHF. This chain links TRBV20-1 with TRBJ1-6; 7 bases fit TRBD1. The CDR3 loop spans 15 amino acids. With 3 bases clipped from V and 5 bases from J, the junction kept 7 bases outside the gene matches. Germline V CDR1 and CDR2: DFQATT, SNEGSKA (reference sequence).

The sample holds a few counts of this clonotype. CDR3 nucleotides: TGTGCCATCAGTGGAAGTCCTAGGGCCGGGGAGCTGTTTTTT. Amino acid sequence: CAISGSPRAGELFF. The V call is TRBV10-3, the J call TRBJ2-2; D uncertain. The germline V gene encodes CDR1 ENHRY and CDR2 SYGVKD. The germline V and J ends were trimmed by 4 bases and 6 bases, with 12 bases remaining between them. The CDR3 contains 14 residues.